The T cell receptor (beta chain) under discussion was sequenced for a study of CD8 T cells in Susac syndrome. A quantity of about 0.5 to 1 ug RNA underwent reverse transcription using random hexamers. The CDR3 of TCR beta was amplified by immunoSEQ multiplex PCR across 54 Vbeta and 13 Jbeta. MiXCR, applied by TCRdb to the immunoSEQ multiplex PCR reads, yields one record per CDR3 protein. This sample has 160,000 or so distinct CDR3 sequences, with around 96% found just once. General study findings and limits: It was acknowledged in the study that the number of individuals who were included in its TCR sequencing and HLA analysis was relatively small.

Notes on this clonotype: Its specificity is unknown.

Trimming removed 6 bases from V and 3 bases from J, with 12 bases in between. The CDR3 covers 13 residues. Germline values: CDR1 MNHEY, CDR2 SMNVEV (reference sequence). The sample comprised CD8+ T cells from PBMCs. The TCR comes from a human donor with multiple sclerosis. This chain links TRBV27 with TRBJ2-7; the D gene is possibly TRBD2 (6 bases). The CDR3 is CASRTGESYEQYF. CDR3 DNA: TGTGCCAGCAGAACGGGAGAAAGCTACGAGCAGTACTTC.